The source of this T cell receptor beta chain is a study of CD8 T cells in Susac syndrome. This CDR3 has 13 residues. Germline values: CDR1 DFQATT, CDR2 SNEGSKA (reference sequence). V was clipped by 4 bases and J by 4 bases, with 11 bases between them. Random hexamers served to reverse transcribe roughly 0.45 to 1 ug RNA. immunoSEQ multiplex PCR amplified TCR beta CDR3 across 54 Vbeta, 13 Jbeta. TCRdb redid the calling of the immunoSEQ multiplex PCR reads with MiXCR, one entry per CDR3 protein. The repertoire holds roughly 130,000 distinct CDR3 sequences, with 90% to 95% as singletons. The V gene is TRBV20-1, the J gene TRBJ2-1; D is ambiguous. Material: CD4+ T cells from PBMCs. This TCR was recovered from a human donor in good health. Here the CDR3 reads CSAKEYVYNEQFF. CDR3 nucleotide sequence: TGCAGTGCTAAGGAGTACGTATACAATGAGCAGTTCTTC.